Listed below are T cell receptor beta chains from one sample, sequenced in a study of blood T cell repertoires in COVID-19. Sequencing was performed with immunoSEQ multiplex PCR; in TCRdb, only in-frame clones are kept and a portion is missing. The sample lists about 130,000 clones; around 88% were seen once. Sequencing used peripheral blood. The receptors stem from a man aged 55 to 69 with COVID-19, enrolled during active disease. Each CDR3 is given with its conserved first and last residue. A D gene is named only where the DNA matches it firmly. Clone sizes are given selectively: once, few, many, or a class where the clone is expanded.

D	V	J	size	CDR3	DNA
NA	TRBV6-5	TRBJ1-5	NA	CASSSFSNQPQHF	TGTGCCAGCAGTTCGTTCTCCAATCAGCCCCAGCATTTT
TRBD1	TRBV2	TRBJ1-1	NA	CASRTGGGNTEAFF	TGTGCCAGCCGAACAGGGGGAGGCAACACTGAAGCTTTCTTT
NA	TRBV7-6	TRBJ2-7	NA	CASSLEGESYEQYF	TGTGCCAGCAGCTTAGAGGGGGAGTCCTACGAGCAGTACTTC
NA	TRBV20-1	TRBJ1-4	NA	CSASTWGEEDEKLFF	TGCAGTGCCAGTACATGGGGGGAAGAGGATGAAAAACTGTTTTTT
TRBD1	TRBV5-1	TRBJ1-4	NA	CASSRSTGVNEKLFF	TGCGCCAGCAGCCGCTCGACAGGGGTTAATGAAAAACTGTTTTTT
NA	TRBV7-3	TRBJ1-1	NA	CASSPGGGERHTEAFF	TGTGCCAGCAGCCCGGGGGGGGGCGAACGGCACACTGAAGCTTTCTTT
NA	TRBV5-1	TRBJ2-3	NA	CASSLQGSTDTQYF	TGCGCCAGCAGCTTGCAGGGGAGCACAGATACGCAGTATTTT
NA	TRBV19	TRBJ1-2	NA	CASSIGAIVDGYTF	TGTGCCAGTAGTATCGGTGCCATTGTCGATGGCTACACCTTC
NA	TRBV7-9	TRBJ1-1	NA	CASSDGQYTEAFF	TGTGCCAGCAGCGATGGCCAGTACACTGAAGCTTTCTTT
TRBD1	TRBV6-5	TRBJ1-1	NA	CASSPKQGETEAFF	TGTGCCAGCAGTCCAAAACAGGGGGAGACTGAAGCTTTCTTT
NA	TRBV12-5	TRBJ1-3	NA	CASGLTVDTIYF	TGTGCTAGTGGTTTGACGGTCGACACCATATATTTT
NA	TRBV5-1	TRBJ2-2	NA	CASSLDRVDTGELFF	TGCGCCAGCAGCTTGGACAGGGTGGACACCGGGGAGCTGTTTTTT
NA	TRBV5-4	TRBJ2-3	NA	CASSLVAGTDTQYF	TGTGCCAGCAGCTTAGTAGCGGGCACAGATACGCAGTATTTT
TRBD2	TRBV9	TRBJ2-1	NA	CASSVLAGGLYSYNEQFF	TGTGCCAGCAGCGTACTAGCGGGGGGCCTCTACTCCTACAATGAGCAGTTCTTC
TRBD1	TRBV9	TRBJ1-2	NA	CASSVAMRDSAYGYTF	TGTGCCAGCAGCGTAGCGATGAGGGACAGCGCCTATGGCTACACCTTC
NA	TRBV6-6	TRBJ1-5	NA	CASSLQGNQPQHF	TGTGCCAGCAGTTTACAGGGTAATCAGCCCCAGCATTTT
NA	TRBV7-2	TRBJ2-5	NA	CASSLVPTGETQYF	TGTGCCAGCAGCTTAGTTCCGACGGGAGAGACCCAGTACTTC
NA	TRBV19	TRBJ1-3	NA	CASSLTILSGNTIYF	TGTGCCAGTAGCCTGACAATCCTCTCTGGAAACACCATATATTTT
TRBD1	TRBV9	TRBJ2-5	NA	CASSPQQGVKTQYF	TGTGCCAGCAGCCCCCAACAGGGGGTAAAGACCCAGTACTTC
NA	TRBV5-4	TRBJ1-3	once	CASSSDRLSGNTIYF	TGTGCCAGCAGCTCGGACAGACTTTCTGGAAACACCATATATTTT
NA	TRBV30	TRBJ2-2	NA	CAWSVPPGNTGELFF	TGTGCCTGGAGTGTACCTCCCGGGAACACCGGGGAGCTGTTTTTT
NA	TRBV7-3	TRBJ2-3	NA	CASSLQQGTDTQYF	TGTGCCAGCAGCTTACAGCAGGGAACAGATACGCAGTATTTT
NA	TRBV7-2	TRBJ1-1	NA	CASSQRSREAFF	TGTGCCAGCAGCCAGAGGTCCCGGGAAGCTTTCTTT
NA	TRBV12-2	TRBJ1-5	NA	CASQIREDRNQPQHF	TGTGCAAGTCAGATCAGGGAAGACCGCAATCAGCCCCAGCATTTT
TRBD1	TRBV7-8	TRBJ1-5	NA	CASSLTGGRVGNQPQHF	TGTGCCAGCAGCCTGACAGGGGGGCGTGTAGGCAATCAGCCCCAGCATTTT
NA	TRBV27	TRBJ1-2	NA	CASSAGGLNGYTF	TGTGCCAGCAGTGCGGGGGGGCTCAATGGCTACACCTTC
TRBD2	TRBV6-2/TRBV6-3	TRBJ2-5	NA	CASSYSGLAGIQETQYF	TGTGCCAGCAGTTACTCGGGACTAGCGGGAATTCAAGAGACCCAGTACTTC
TRBD1	TRBV11-2	TRBJ1-5	NA	CASSLGGQGAQPQHF	TGTGCCAGCAGCTTAGGAGGACAGGGGGCTCAGCCCCAGCATTTT
NA	TRBV10-3	TRBJ1-4	NA	CAIRRTDNEKLFF	TGTGCCATCAGAAGGACAGATAATGAAAAACTGTTTTTT
NA	TRBV21-1	TRBJ2-7	NA	CASSKARDRDYEQYF	TGTGCCAGCAGCAAAGCCCGGGACAGGGACTACGAGCAGTACTTC
TRBD1	TRBV30	TRBJ1-2	NA	CASDRGLYGYTF	TGTGCCTCGGACAGGGGGTTATATGGCTACACCTTC
NA	TRBV5-1	TRBJ1-2	NA	CASRTQTQNYGYTF	TGCGCCAGCAGAACTCAGACACAGAACTATGGCTACACCTTC
NA	TRBV9	TRBJ2-5	NA	CASSARYGGTQETQYF	TGTGCCAGCAGCGCCCGATATGGGGGCACCCAAGAGACCCAGTACTTC